Each of the 29 T cell receptor beta chains below was sequenced from the same sample in a study of shared clonotypes between healthy human individuals. Profiled with immunoSEQ multiplex PCR; TCRdb holds only in-frame clones, not every one. This sample carries hundreds of thousands of clones, roughly 70% of them seen once, and the ten largest clones take approximately 2%. The sequenced sample consisted of memory CD4+ T cells sorted from blood. Stated subset: CD45RA-negative fraction. Every receptor here comes from a woman in her twenties or thirties in good health.

The rearrangement links TRBV2 to TRBJ1-1; D unresolved. With 4 bases removed from V and 3 bases from J, the gap between germline ends came to 12 bases. Germline loops: CDR1 SNHLY, CDR2 FYNNEI. The CDR3 spans 14 residues. CDR3 loop: CASSVRRSDTEAFF. CDR3 bases: TGTGCCAGCAGTGTGAGGCGTTCGGACACTGAAGCTTTCTTT. Full variable domain (rest looked up from reference TRBV2 and TRBJ1-1): EPEVTQTPSHQVTQMGQEVILRCVPISNHLYFYWYRQILGQKVEFLVSFYNNEISEKSEIFDDQFSVERPDGSNFTLKIRSTKLEDSAMYFCASSVRRSDTEAFFGQGTRLTVV.

This chain links TRBV7-9 with TRBJ2-7; 9 bases align to TRBD1. Germline CDR1 SEHNR, CDR2 FQNEAQ (reference sequence). The J segment lost 6 bases and the V segment lost 4 bases, leaving 16 bases of the junction unmatched. CDR3 length: 17 residues. CDR3: CASSSPPPRTGEGEQYF. The CDR3 bases are TGTGCCAGCAGCTCCCCACCGCCTCGGACAGGGGAGGGCGAGCAGTACTTC. Full variable domain (remainder filled in from reference TRBV7-9 and TRBJ2-7): DTGVSQNPRHKITKRGQNVTFRCDPISEHNRLYWYRQTLGQGPEFLTYFQNEAQLEKSRLLSDRFSAERPKGSFSTLEIQRTEQGDSAMYLCASSSPPPRTGEGEQYFGPGTRLTVT.

J is TRBJ2-3 and V is TRBV10-1; TRBD2 matches 8 bases. Germline V gene sequence: CDR1 WNHNN, CDR2 SYGVQD (reference sequence). The CDR3 totals 18 residues. After removal of 4 bases from V and 2 bases from J, the junction contained 14 bases not matched to a gene. CDR3 loop: CASSGSSAGGGFTDTQYF. The CDR3 nucleotides are TGCGCCAGCAGTGGATCATCTGCGGGAGGAGGCTTCACAGATACGCAGTATTTT.

V is TRBV28 and J is TRBJ2-7; 7 bases line up with TRBD1. There are 14 residues in the CDR3. J gave up 2 bases and V 5 bases, and 6 bases lay outside the gene matches. Germline V CDR1 and CDR2: MDHEN, SYDVKM. CDR3 sequence (DNA): TGTGCCAGCAGTCCCGGACAGGTCCCCTACGAGCAGTACTTC. This sequence encodes CASSPGQVPYEQYF. Looking up the rest from reference TRBV28 and TRBJ2-7 gives the full variable domain: DVKVTQSSRYLVKRTGEKVFLECVQDMDHENMFWYRQDPGLGLRLIYFSYDVKMKEKGDIPEGYSVSREKKERFSLILESASTNQTSMYLCASSPGQVPYEQYFGPGTRLTVT.

The chain combines TRBV7-2 with TRBJ2-7; 13 nucleotides match TRBD2. Germline V gene sequence: CDR1 SGHTA, CDR2 FQGNSA. This CDR3 region has 15 residues. V dropped 5 bases and J dropped 2; count of bases not matched to a gene: 3. CDR3 protein: CASSIGLAGAYEQYF. The CDR3 DNA reads TGTGCCAGCAGCATCGGACTAGCGGGAGCCTACGAGCAGTACTTC.

The V gene is TRBV28, the J gene TRBJ1-2, with 8 nucleotides matching TRBD1. CDR1 is MDHEN and CDR2 is SYDVKM in the germline V gene. The length of the CDR3 is 15 residues. V lost 5 bases to trimming and J lost 8 bases; unmatched junction nucleotides: 13. In DNA form, the CDR3 reads TGTGCCAGCAGTCCTCACGGGCAGGGGGCGGAAGGCTACACCTTC. Protein sequence: CASSPHGQGAEGYTF.

This clone is a singleton in its sample. This chain uses TRBV19 with TRBJ2-5; tentative D call: TRBD1 (6 bases). Germline V CDR1 and CDR2: LNHDA, SQIVND (reference sequence). There are 15 residues in the CDR3. V shed 5 bases and J shed 4 bases, with 17 bases lying between them. The CDR3 nucleotides are TGTGCCAGTAGTTCCATGACAGGCGGTCGAGAGACCCAGTACTTC. Residues: CASSSMTGGRETQYF.

The V and J genes are TRBV6-6 and TRBJ1-2; D may be TRBD1 (5 bases). The length of the CDR3 is 14 residues. V lost 4 bases to trimming and J lost 4 bases, with 13 bases between them. Germline loops: CDR1 MNHNY, CDR2 SVGAGI (reference sequence). The CDR3 coding sequence is TGTGCCAGCAGTTCAGACCGGGACGGCTATGGCTACACCTTC. Translated: CASSSDRDGYGYTF.

The J gene is TRBJ2-7, the V gene TRBV5-1, with D uncertain. V shed 0 bases and J shed 3 bases, with 10 bases lying between them. The CDR3 contains 14 residues. Germline V CDR1 and CDR2: SGHRS, YFSETQ. This chain's CDR3 is CASSLESRNYEQYF. CDR3 in DNA: TGCGCCAGCAGCTTGGAGTCCAGGAACTACGAGCAGTACTTC.

Details on this clone: This likely came from a read error, as a far larger clone is one base away. The chain links TRBV9 to TRBJ1-2; D is possibly TRBD1 (6 bases). Per germline, CDR1 SGDLS and CDR2 YYNGEE. CDR3 length: 16 residues. Trimming took off 4 bases at V and 2 bases at J, with 18 bases between the two ends. CDR3 bases: TGTGCCAGCAGCATAGTATCAGGGGCGGACAACTATGGCTACACCTTC. Protein product: CASSIVSGADNYGYTF.

CDR3 nucleotide sequence: TGTGCCAGCAGCCTGAAGCGGGGTGGCACCGGGGAGCTGTTTTTT. It yields the protein CASSLKRGGTGELFF. The V and J genes are TRBV7-8 and TRBJ2-2, with TRBD2 matching 7 bases. J lost 4 bases, V lost 5 bases, and 7 bases had no gene match. CDR3 length equals 15 residues. Germline CDR1 SGHVS, CDR2 FQNEAQ. Supplemented by reference TRBV7-8 and TRBJ2-2, the full variable domain reads GAGVSQSPRYKVAKRGQDVALRCDPISGHVSLFWYQQALGQGPEFLTYFQNEAQLDKSGLPSDRFFAERPEGSVSTLKIQRTQQEDSAVYLCASSLKRGGTGELFFGEGSRLTVL.

This clone came up once. The chain recombines TRBV6-4 with TRBJ2-7; TRBD1 is a possible D gene (5 bases). This CDR3 has 15 residues. CDR1 and CDR2 from the germline V gene are MRHNA and SNTAGT. Trimming removed 7 bases from V and 1 base from J, with 17 bases in between. DNA of the CDR3: TGTGCCAGCACCCCCCGGCCAGGGCGGTCCTACGAGCAGTACTTC. As protein: CASTPRPGRSYEQYF.

The rearrangement joins TRBV18 to TRBJ2-7, with D possibly TRBD2 on 6 matching bases. V was clipped by 3 bases and J by 1 base, with 13 bases between them. CDR3 size: 15 residues. Germline CDR1 is KGHSH and CDR2 is LQKENI. This CDR3 is CASSPKGSGSYEQYF. The CDR3 bases are TGTGCCAGCTCACCCAAGGGTAGCGGTTCCTACGAGCAGTACTTC.

The chain couples TRBV6-5 to TRBJ2-3; perhaps TRBD2 as D (6 bases). CDR1 is MNHEY and CDR2 is SVGAGI in the germline V gene. The CDR3 is made up of 15 amino acids. The V and J ends lost 8 bases and 2 bases respectively, with 17 bases between them. The CDR3 region is CASRGGSINTDTQYF. The CDR3 DNA sequence: TGTGCCAGCCGTGGGGGGAGCATTAACACAGATACGCAGTATTTT.

This clone was observed a single time. This rearrangement joins TRBV28 to TRBJ1-5; D is uncertain. Germline lookup yields CDR1 MDHEN and CDR2 SYDVKM. Trimming took 4 bases from V and 4 from J, leaving 8 bases between them. The CDR3 sequence is 13 residues long. The CDR3 loop reads CASSYYTNQPQHF. DNA of the CDR3: TGTGCCAGCAGTTACTACACGAATCAGCCCCAGCATTTT. The full variable domain, with the rest looked up from reference TRBV28 and TRBJ1-5, is DVKVTQSSRYLVKRTGEKVFLECVQDMDHENMFWYRQDPGLGLRLIYFSYDVKMKEKGDIPEGYSVSREKKERFSLILESASTNQTSMYLCASSYYTNQPQHFGDGTRLSIL.

The chain is built from TRBV28 and TRBJ2-5; the match to TRBD2 covers 12 bases. This CDR3 region has 14 residues. The V gene end was trimmed by 7 bases and the J gene end by 5 bases; junction bases not matched to a gene: 5. CDR1 is MDHEN, CDR2 SYDVKM, per germline. For the CDR3, the DNA is TGTGCCAGCACCCTGGGACTAGCGGGTGAGACCCAGTACTTC. Its protein product is CASTLGLAGETQYF.

The genes are TRBV7-2 and TRBJ1-5; 8 bases match TRBD1. This CDR3 has 16 amino acids. Germline-derived CDR1 and CDR2 are SGHTA and FQGNSA. The trim removed 4 bases at V and 2 bases at J, leaving 7 bases unmatched. The CDR3 region is CASSYNDRGRNQPQHF. The CDR3 bases are TGTGCCAGCAGCTACAATGACAGGGGCCGCAATCAGCCCCAGCATTTT.

This chain connects TRBV2 to TRBJ2-1, with D tentatively TRBD1 or TRBD2 (5 bases each). The CDR3 is 13 residues long. Trimming shortened V by 6 bases and J by 7 bases, and 13 bases separated the two germline ends. Per the germline V gene, CDR1 is SNHLY and CDR2 is FYNNEI. CDR3 in DNA: TGTGCCAGCAGGGGGGACGCAAGGAATGAGCAGTTCTTC. Translating gives CASRGDARNEQFF.

The CDR3 region is CASSHLGGSHSGYTF. CDR3 bases: TGTGCCAGCAGCCATCTCGGCGGCAGCCATTCCGGCTACACCTTC. V and J are TRBV7-9 and TRBJ1-2; D not certain. V was cut by 5 bases and J by 8 bases, with 21 bases left in between. Germline CDR1 reads SEHNR; CDR2 reads FQNEAQ (reference sequence). The CDR3 spans 15 residues.

This clone was recorded many times. The V and J genes are TRBV6-1 and TRBJ1-3; D gene uncertain. Trimming left V 4 bases short and J 0 bases short, with 13 bases between. The V gene's germline CDR1 is MNHNS and CDR2 SASEGT. This CDR3 contains 16 residues. CDR3 region: CASSVGVTISGNTIYF. The DNA of the CDR3 is TGTGCCAGCAGTGTCGGGGTAACTATCTCTGGAAACACCATATATTTT.

The CDR3 sequence: CASSGGGRWYEQFF. In nucleotides, the CDR3 is TGTGCCAGCAGTGGAGGGGGGAGATGGTATGAGCAGTTCTTC. The chain recombines TRBV6-1 with TRBJ2-1; D could derive from TRBD1 or TRBD2 (6 bases each). There are 14 residues in the CDR3. V was clipped by 4 bases and J by 8 bases, with 15 bases between them. The germline gives CDR1 MNHNS, CDR2 SASEGT.

This chain uses TRBV28 with TRBJ2-3; D gene uncertain. Trimming took off 6 bases at V and 0 bases at J, with 7 bases between the two ends. In germline, CDR1 is MDHEN, CDR2 SYDVKM. The CDR3 contains 13 residues. Written as DNA, the CDR3 is TGTGCCAGCAGCCCCGTTAGCACAGATACGCAGTATTTT. It encodes CASSPVSTDTQYF.

The chain recombines TRBV5-1 with TRBJ1-2; D unclear. Germline values: CDR1 SGHRS, CDR2 YFSETQ. This CDR3 has 16 residues. Trimming pared 0 bases from V and 6 bases from J, leaving 18 bases between. The CDR3, as DNA: TGCGCCAGCAGCTTGGTTTCGATTCGCACAACTCATGGCTACACCTTC. Translating gives CASSLVSIRTTHGYTF. Complete variable domain (other parts from reference TRBV5-1 and TRBJ1-2): KAGVTQTPRYLIKTRGQQVTLSCSPISGHRSVSWYQQTPGQGLQFLFEYFSETQRNKGNFPGRFSGRQFSNSRSEMNVSTLELGDSALYLCASSLVSIRTTHGYTFGSGTRLTVV.

The V gene is TRBV29-1, the J gene TRBJ1-3; D is unresolved. The CDR3 is 13 residues long. Germline loops: CDR1 SQVTM, CDR2 ANQGSEA. V lost 5 bases, J lost 0 bases, and 8 bases lay in between. Here the CDR3 DNA reads TGCAGCGTTATTGGAACCTCTGGAAACACCATATATTTT. Its protein is CSVIGTSGNTIYF.

This sequence joins TRBV6-5 and TRBJ1-5; D unresolved. The CDR3 totals 13 residues. Germline loops: CDR1 MNHEY, CDR2 SVGAGI. V lost 3 bases and J lost 5, with 8 bases in between. The CDR3 sequence is CASSYALHQPQHF. The CDR3 nucleotides are TGTGCCAGCAGTTATGCCCTACATCAGCCCCAGCATTTT.

This clone showed up just a few times. The chain links TRBV18 to TRBJ2-2; 7 positions match TRBD1. The CDR3 totals 15 residues. Germline CDR1 KGHSH, CDR2 LQKENI. J gave up 3 bases and V 2 bases, and 3 bases lay outside the gene matches. The CDR3 coding sequence is TGTGCCAGCTCACCAGGACAGGCTGACACCGGGGAGCTGTTTTTT. Protein: CASSPGQADTGELFF.

CDR3 residues: CASSFLANTGELFF. The CDR3, as DNA: TGTGCCAGCAGCTTTCTAGCGAACACCGGGGAGCTGTTTTTT. V and J are TRBV5-4 and TRBJ2-2; D gene uncertain. The germline V gene encodes CDR1 SGHNT and CDR2 YYREEE (reference sequence). Trimming removed 2 bases at V and 0 bases at J, with 5 bases between. This CDR3 is built from 14 residues.

The chain couples TRBV21-1 to TRBJ2-1; the table's TRBD2 call for D was not verified on the DNA. TRBV21-1 is recorded as a pseudogene. The CDR3 totals 15 residues. The CDR3 spells CASTRRARSYNEQFF. In nucleotides, the CDR3 is TGTGCCAGCACTCGGCGGGCCCGCTCCTACAATGAGCAGTTCTTC.

This clone is a singleton in its sample. The chain combines TRBV5-1 with TRBJ2-4, with D perhaps being TRBD1 or TRBD2 (5 bases each). V was clipped by 4 bases and J by 0 bases, with 5 bases between them. The V gene's germline CDR1 is SGHRS and CDR2 YFSETQ. The CDR3 totals 13 residues. The CDR3 loop is CASSGGAKNIQYF. The CDR3, as DNA: TGCGCCAGCAGCGGGGGAGCCAAAAACATTCAGTACTTC.